This T cell receptor beta chain is from a study of blood T cell repertoires in COVID-19. Looking at the study overall: Researchers got acute and convalescent COVID-19 samples from the United States, Italy and Spain. From T cells, B-cell-depleted T cells, or PBMCs came the material, which was cDNA or gDNA.

Authors' methods: Reference gene primer amplification in the assay estimated nucleated cell counts. The table came from immunoSEQ multiplex PCR; TCRdb's copy has only in-frame clones and leaves some out. V and J calls and clone size are given by that table; D and trimming were obtained from the DNA. This table has about 100,000 clones, roughly nine tenths appearing once. CDR3 size: 13 residues. V lost 2 bases and J 8 bases, leaving 7 bases between the germline ends. CDR1 and CDR2 (germline): KGHSH, LQKENI. This TCR came from a man aged 25 to 40 in a cohort sampled during active COVID-19. Sequencing was performed on peripheral blood. The rearrangement uses TRBV18 and TRBJ1-6; no reliable D call. The CDR3 region is CASSPRGDSPLHF. CDR3 sequence (DNA): TGTGCCAGCTCACCAAGAGGAGATTCACCCCTCCACTTT.